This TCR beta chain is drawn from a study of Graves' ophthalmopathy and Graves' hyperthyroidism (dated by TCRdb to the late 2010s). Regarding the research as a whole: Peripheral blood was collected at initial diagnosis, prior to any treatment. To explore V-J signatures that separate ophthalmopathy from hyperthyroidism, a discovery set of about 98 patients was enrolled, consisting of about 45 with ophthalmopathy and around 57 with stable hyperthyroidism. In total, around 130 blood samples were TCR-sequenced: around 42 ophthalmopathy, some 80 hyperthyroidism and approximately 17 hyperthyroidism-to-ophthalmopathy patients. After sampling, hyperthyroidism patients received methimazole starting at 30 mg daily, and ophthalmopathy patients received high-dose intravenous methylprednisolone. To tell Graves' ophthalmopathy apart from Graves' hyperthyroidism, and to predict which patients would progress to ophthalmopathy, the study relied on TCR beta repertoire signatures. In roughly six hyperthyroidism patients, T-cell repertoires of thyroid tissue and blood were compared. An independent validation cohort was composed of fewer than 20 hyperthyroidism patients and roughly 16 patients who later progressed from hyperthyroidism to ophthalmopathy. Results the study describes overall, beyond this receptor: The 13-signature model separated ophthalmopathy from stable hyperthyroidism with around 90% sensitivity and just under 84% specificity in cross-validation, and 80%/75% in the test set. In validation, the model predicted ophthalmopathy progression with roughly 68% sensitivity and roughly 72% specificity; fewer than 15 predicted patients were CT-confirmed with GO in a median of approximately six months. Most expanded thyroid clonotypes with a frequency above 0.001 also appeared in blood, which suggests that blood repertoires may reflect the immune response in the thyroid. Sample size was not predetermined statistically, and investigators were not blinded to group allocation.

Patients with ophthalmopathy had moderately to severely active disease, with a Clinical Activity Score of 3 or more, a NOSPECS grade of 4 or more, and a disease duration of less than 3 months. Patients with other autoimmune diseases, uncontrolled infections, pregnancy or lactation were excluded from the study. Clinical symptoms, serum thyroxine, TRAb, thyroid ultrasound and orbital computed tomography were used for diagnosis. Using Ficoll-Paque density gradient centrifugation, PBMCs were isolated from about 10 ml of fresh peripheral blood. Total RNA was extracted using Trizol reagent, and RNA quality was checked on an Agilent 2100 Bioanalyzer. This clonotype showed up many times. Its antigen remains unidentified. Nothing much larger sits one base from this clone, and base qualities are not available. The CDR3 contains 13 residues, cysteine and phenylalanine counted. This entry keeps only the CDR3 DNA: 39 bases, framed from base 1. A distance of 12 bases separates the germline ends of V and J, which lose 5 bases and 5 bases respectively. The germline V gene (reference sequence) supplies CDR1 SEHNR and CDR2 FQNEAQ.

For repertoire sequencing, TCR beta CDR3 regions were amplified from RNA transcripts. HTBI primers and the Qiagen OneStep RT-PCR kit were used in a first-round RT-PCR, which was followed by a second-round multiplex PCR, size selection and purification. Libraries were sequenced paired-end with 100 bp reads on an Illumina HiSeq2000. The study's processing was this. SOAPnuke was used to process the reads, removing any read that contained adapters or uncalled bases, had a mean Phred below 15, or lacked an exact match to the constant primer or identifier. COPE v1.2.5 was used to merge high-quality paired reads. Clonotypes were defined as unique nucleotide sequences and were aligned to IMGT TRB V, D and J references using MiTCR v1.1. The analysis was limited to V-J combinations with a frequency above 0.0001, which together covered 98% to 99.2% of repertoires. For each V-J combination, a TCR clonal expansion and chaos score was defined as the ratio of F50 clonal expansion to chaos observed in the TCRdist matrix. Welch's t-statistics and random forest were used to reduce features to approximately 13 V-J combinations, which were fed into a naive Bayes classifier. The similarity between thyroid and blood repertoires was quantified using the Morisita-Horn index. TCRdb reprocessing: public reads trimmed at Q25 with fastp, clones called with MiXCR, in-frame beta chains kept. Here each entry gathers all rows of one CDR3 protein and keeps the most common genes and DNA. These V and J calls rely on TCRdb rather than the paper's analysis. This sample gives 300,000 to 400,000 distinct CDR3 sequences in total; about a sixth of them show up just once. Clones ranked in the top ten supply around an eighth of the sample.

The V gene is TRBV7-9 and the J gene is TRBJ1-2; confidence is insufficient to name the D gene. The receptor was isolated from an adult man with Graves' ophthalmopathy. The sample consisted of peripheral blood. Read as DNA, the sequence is TGTGCCAGCAGCCCTTCGGTAGGGTATGGCTACACCTTC. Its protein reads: CASSPSVGYGYTF.